The 23 T cell receptor beta chains below all came from one sample that was sequenced in a study of blood T cell repertoires in COVID-19. Clones were sequenced by immunoSEQ multiplex PCR, and TCRdb holds only the in-frame ones, with some missing. The data hold about 120,000 clones, with 81% observed a single time. Sample: peripheral blood. The receptor source for this set is a woman aged 50 to 65 with acute or convalescent COVID-19.

The genes are TRBV3-1 (or the pseudogene TRBV3-2) and TRBJ1-2, with 7 bases that match TRBD1. Germline trimming cut 3 bases from V and 8 bases from J; bases unmatched to any gene: 6. The CDR3 runs 13 residues. Germline CDR1 is LGHDT and CDR2 is YNNKEL (reference sequence). The CDR3 region is CASSHGTAMGYTF. DNA for the CDR3: TGTGCCAGCAGCCACGGGACAGCAATGGGCTACACCTTC.

This clone was seen more than once but under ten times. This chain joins TRBV6-5 and TRBJ1-1; 7 bases are a match to TRBD1. J lost 5 bases, V lost 6 bases, and 3 bases had no gene match. Germline V CDR1 and CDR2: MNHEY, SVGAGI. The CDR3 has 12 residues. The DNA of the CDR3 is TGTGCCAGCAGATCAGGGGGAACTGAAGCTTTCTTT. Translated: CASRSGGTEAFF.

This clone was found once. The chain is built from TRBV5-1 and TRBJ1-2; the match to TRBD1 covers 8 bases. Trimming took 4 bases from V and 7 from J; bases not matched to a gene: 6. This CDR3 comprises 13 residues. CDR1 is SGHRS, CDR2 YFSETQ, per germline. The DNA of the CDR3 is TGCGCCAGCAGCACTGCCGGGACAGGTGGCTACACCTTC. Protein product: CASSTAGTGGYTF.

The rearrangement links TRBV12-3 or TRBV12-4 to TRBJ2-7; D remains unclear. The V and J ends lost 5 bases and 2 bases respectively, with 10 bases between them. The CDR3 spans 13 residues. CDR3: CASSLKVTYEQYF. CDR3 coding DNA: TGTGCCAGCAGTCTAAAAGTGACCTACGAGCAGTACTTC.

The chain recombines TRBV7-9 with TRBJ2-7, with a tentative D call TRBD2 (6 bases). The germline gives CDR1 SEHNR, CDR2 FQNEAQ (reference sequence). The CDR3 extends over 13 amino acids. V was clipped by 10 bases and J by 3 bases, with 16 bases between them. CDR3 nucleotides: TGTGCCATTCCTCCCGGGAGCGACTACGAGCAGTACTTC. This translates into CAIPPGSDYEQYF.

This chain connects TRBV4-1 to TRBJ2-1; the match to TRBD2 covers 7 bases. Germline V gives CDR1 MGHRA, CDR2 YSYEKL. With V trimmed by 4 bases and J by 7 bases, 7 bases remained unmatched. The CDR3 covers 14 residues. This CDR3 reads CASSPWTSNNEQFF. In nucleotides, the CDR3 is TGCGCCAGCAGCCCCTGGACTAGTAATAATGAGCAGTTCTTC.

This sequence joins TRBV3-1 (or the pseudogene TRBV3-2) and TRBJ2-3, with 10 bases fitting TRBD2. Trimming took 4 bases from V and 5 from J; bases not matched to a gene: 6. CDR1 and CDR2 from the germline V gene are LGHDT and YNNKEL (reference sequence). This CDR3 has 15 amino acids. CDR3 sequence: CASSLRTSGGDTQYF. The CDR3 bases are TGTGCCAGCAGCCTCCGGACTAGCGGTGGAGATACGCAGTATTTT.

V is TRBV3-1 (or the pseudogene TRBV3-2) and J is TRBJ2-4; D call uncertain. This CDR3 region has 14 residues. Germline assignment: CDR1 LGHDT and CDR2 YNNKEL (reference sequence). V was pared by 1 base and J by 6 bases, with 10 bases between. CDR3 protein: CASSQASGLNIQYF. In DNA form, the CDR3 reads TGTGCCAGCAGCCAAGCATCCGGGTTAAACATTCAGTACTTC.

This clone was detected once. This CDR3 reads CASSQTGGYGYTF. The CDR3 coding sequence is TGTGCCAGCAGCCAAACAGGGGGCTATGGCTACACCTTC. This sequence joins TRBV14 and TRBJ1-2, with 8 bases that match TRBD1. Germline trimming cut 2 bases from V and 4 bases from J; bases unmatched to any gene: 0. The germline gives CDR1 SGHDN, CDR2 FVKESK. This CDR3 is 13 amino acids long.

V usage is TRBV28 and J usage is TRBJ1-1; 8 bases are a match to TRBD1. The CDR3 has 15 residues. Germline trimming cut 7 bases from V and 5 bases from J; bases unmatched to any gene: 12. Germline V gene sequence: CDR1 MDHEN, CDR2 SYDVKM. CDR3 in amino acids: CASTPYGQGRTEAFF. As DNA, the CDR3 is TGTGCCAGCACACCCTACGGACAGGGAAGAACTGAAGCTTTCTTT.

The J gene is TRBJ1-2, the V gene TRBV12-5; D may be TRBD1 (5 bases). V was shortened by 0 bases and J by 5 bases, with 13 bases between the two germline ends. CDR1 and CDR2 (germline): LGHNT, FRNRAP. The CDR3 runs to 15 residues. The CDR3 nucleotides read TGTGCTAGTGGTTTGGTACTGACAGAAAATTATGGCTACACCTTC. Protein sequence: CASGLVLTENYGYTF.

The chain recombines TRBV5-4 with TRBJ2-1, with a possible D match to TRBD2 (7 bases). Per germline, CDR1 SGHNT and CDR2 YYREEE (reference sequence). The CDR3 runs 16 residues. Trimming took 4 bases from V and 4 from J, leaving 18 bases between them. CDR3 amino acids: CASSPSTGGLYNEQFF. For the CDR3, the DNA is TGTGCCAGCAGCCCCTCCACGGGGGGCCTGTACAATGAGCAGTTCTTC.

The J gene is TRBJ1-1, the V gene TRBV6-5; TRBD1 is a possible D gene (5 bases). V lost 6 bases and J lost 7, with 15 bases in between. Germline CDR1 MNHEY, CDR2 SVGAGI. The CDR3 covers 13 residues. CDR3 in amino acids: CASSLQGLREAFF. The CDR3 DNA is TGTGCCAGCAGCCTTCAGGGACTGCGTGAAGCTTTCTTT.

The chain couples TRBV6-5 to TRBJ2-7; tentatively, D is TRBD1 (7 bases). The V and J ends lost 5 bases and 3 bases respectively, with 14 bases between them. The germline gives CDR1 MNHEY, CDR2 SVGAGI. The CDR3 is made up of 14 amino acids. CDR3 sequence: CASSTGDSFYEQYF. The DNA for the CDR3 is TGTGCCAGCAGTACGGGGGACAGTTTCTACGAGCAGTACTTC.

The chain recombines TRBV7-9 with TRBJ1-2, with 10 bases fitting TRBD1. CDR1 SEHNR and CDR2 FQNEAQ come from the germline V gene (reference sequence). The CDR3 contains 15 residues. The V gene end was trimmed by 5 bases and the J gene end by 4 bases; junction bases not matched to a gene: 7. The CDR3 region has the DNA TGTGCCAGCAGCGTAGGACAGGGGGGCGTCTATGGCTACACCTTC. Translated: CASSVGQGGVYGYTF.

This chain uses TRBV24-1 with TRBJ2-5; D perhaps matches TRBD1 (5 bases). Trimming shortened V by 2 bases and J by 1 base, and 13 bases separated the two germline ends. The CDR3 has 16 residues. Germline assignment: CDR1 KGHDR and CDR2 SFDVKD. CDR3 loop: CATSDSRGPFQETQYF. In nucleotides, the CDR3 is TGTGCCACCAGTGATTCAAGGGGTCCATTCCAAGAGACCCAGTACTTC.

The chain couples TRBV7-9 to TRBJ1-2; D may be TRBD1 (5 bases). This CDR3 is 12 amino acids long. V was pared by 5 bases and J by 5 bases, with 9 bases between. Germline V CDR1 and CDR2: SEHNR, FQNEAQ (reference sequence). CDR3 DNA sequence: TGTGCCAGCAGCCCGGGACTTTATGGCTACACCTTC. As protein: CASSPGLYGYTF.

This sequence joins TRBV9 and TRBJ1-2, with 8 bases matching TRBD1. The CDR3 has 15 amino acids. Germline V gene lookup returns CDR1 SGDLS and CDR2 YYNGEE. Trimming at V came to 0 bases and at J to 7 bases, leaving 8 bases not matched to a gene. The CDR3 sequence is CASSVVGQGLTGYTF. Written as DNA, the CDR3 is TGTGCCAGCAGCGTAGTAGGACAGGGTTTAACTGGCTACACCTTC.

The V call is TRBV10-3, the J call TRBJ2-1, with 14 bases identical to TRBD2. The CDR3 sequence is 15 residues long. After removal of 5 bases from V and 9 bases from J, the junction contained 6 bases not matched to a gene. The germline gives CDR1 ENHRY, CDR2 SYGVKD. Written as DNA, the CDR3 is TGTGCCATCAGTAGGGGGACTAGCGGGGGTAGTGAGCAGTTCTTC. Its translation is CAISRGTSGGSEQFF.

This rearrangement joins TRBV7-9 to TRBJ1-1, with TRBD1 matching 7 bases. The germline V gene has CDR1 SEHNR and CDR2 FQNEAQ (reference sequence). V was pared by 6 bases and J by 0 bases, with 7 bases of the junction left unmatched. The CDR3 consists of 15 residues. This CDR3 is CASSQEGALNTEAFF. The CDR3 DNA sequence: TGTGCCAGCAGTCAAGAGGGGGCCCTGAACACTGAAGCTTTCTTT.

The chain carries TRBV3-1 (or the pseudogene TRBV3-2) and TRBJ2-7; D gene unclear. V was pared by 1 base and J by 0 bases, with 4 bases between. The CDR3 length is 13 residues. Germline V gives CDR1 LGHDT, CDR2 YNNKEL (reference sequence). The CDR3 sequence is CASSQAHSYEQYF. The CDR3 nucleotides are TGTGCCAGCAGCCAAGCCCACTCCTACGAGCAGTACTTC.

This clone appeared once. Written as DNA, the CDR3 is TGTGCCAGCAGTTTATCGCAGGGGAACGAGGAGACCCAGTACTTC. Translation gives CASSLSQGNEETQYF. V is TRBV27 and J is TRBJ2-5, with D possibly matching TRBD1 (6 bases). This CDR3 region has 15 residues. Germline CDR1 and CDR2: MNHEY and SMNVEV (reference sequence). V gave up 0 bases and J gave up 5 bases, with 13 bases separating them.

The chain couples TRBV18 to TRBJ1-2; 7 bases are a match to TRBD1. This CDR3 contains 14 residues. Trimming at V came to 6 bases and at J to 3 bases, leaving 7 bases not matched to a gene. Germline CDR1 is KGHSH and CDR2 is LQKENI. The CDR3 bases are TGTGCCAGCTCCCGAGACAGGGTGGACTATGGCTACACCTTC. Protein: CASSRDRVDYGYTF.